A selection of T cell receptor beta chains follows, all from one sample in a study of CD8 T cells in ankylosing spondylitis. TCRdb called the 5' RACE reads again in MiXCR, with one record for every CDR3 protein. Of fewer than 550,000 distinct CDR3 sequences in the sample, roughly 5.2% were seen once. Sequences were obtained from blood, either unsorted or a sorted T cell fraction (not recorded which). These TCRs come from a male donor with ankylosing spondylitis. CDR3s include the opening cysteine and the closing phenylalanine or tryptophan. A D gene is named only where the DNA matches it firmly. Some rows mark clone size as missing; the rest say once, few, many or name a class of expanded clone.

j_gene	abundance	v_gene	len	d_gene	CDR3aa	CDR3nt
TRBJ2-5	many	TRBV11-1	16	.	CASSLVSGGPQETQYF	TGTGCCAGCAGCCTAGTATCGGGGGGCCCGCAAGAGACCCAGTACTTC
TRBJ2-3	many	TRBV10-3	14	.	CAISEFRVSDTQYF	TGTGCCATCAGTGAGTTTAGGGTTTCAGATACGCAGTATTTT
TRBJ2-5	many	TRBV4-3	14	.	CASSQLGSGETQYF	TGCGCCAGCAGCCAATTGGGGAGTGGAGAGACCCAGTACTTC
TRBJ2-1	many	TRBV20-1	14	TRBD2	CSARPWTSGNEQFF	TGCAGTGCTAGACCGTGGACTAGCGGGAATGAGCAGTTCTTC
TRBJ1-5	many	TRBV6-1	13	.	CASSRTENQPQHF	TGTGCCAGCAGTCGAACAGAAAATCAGCCCCAGCATTTT
TRBJ1-2	many	TRBV13	14	.	CASSQSRGLRGYTF	TGTGCCAGCAGCCAGTCGCGGGGACTAAGAGGCTACACCTTC
TRBJ2-1	many	TRBV20-1	11	.	CSATPVHEQFF	TGCAGTGCTACGCCAGTCCATGAGCAGTTCTTC
TRBJ1-2	.	TRBV24-1	15	.	CATSDPRGGDYGYTF	TGTGCCACCAGTGACCCCCGGGGGGGAGACTATGGCTACACCTTC
TRBJ2-3	many	TRBV12-3/TRBV12-4	17	TRBD2	CASSSRLAGFERDTQYF	TGTGCCAGCAGTTCCCGACTAGCCGGATTTGAGAGGGATACGCAGTATTTT
TRBJ2-5	many	TRBV10-3	13	.	CAISESGRGTQYF	TGTGCCATCAGTGAGTCAGGCCGGGGGACCCAGTACTTC
TRBJ2-3	.	TRBV14	14	.	CASSGLQNWNTQYF	TGTGCCAGCAGCGGACTCCAAAACTGGAATACGCAGTATTTT
TRBJ2-3	few	TRBV5-6	16	TRBD2	CASSKTSGLLTDTQYF	TGTGCCAGCAGCAAAACTAGCGGACTACTCACAGATACGCAGTATTTT
TRBJ2-7	many	TRBV4-1	15	TRBD2	CASSQDTSGYYEQYF	TGCGCCAGCAGCCAAGATACTAGCGGATACTACGAGCAGTACTTC
TRBJ1-1	many	TRBV27	16	.	CASSLWAGLGNTEAFF	TGTGCCAGCAGTTTATGGGCTGGGTTGGGGAACACTGAAGCTTTCTTT
TRBJ2-2	many	TRBV24-1	16	TRBD2	CATAITSAPNTGELFF	TGTGCCACCGCTATAACTAGCGCCCCGAACACCGGGGAGCTGTTTTTT
TRBJ1-5	.	TRBV7-9	17	.	CASSTGGRNDSNQPQHF	TGTGCCAGCAGCACTGGGGGCAGGAATGATAGCAATCAGCCCCAGCATTTT
TRBJ1-5	many	TRBV20-1	15	.	CSARDQRGRYQPQHF	TGCAGTGCTAGAGATCAACGGGGGAGGTACCAGCCCCAGCATTTT
TRBJ1-1	many	TRBV15	13	TRBD1	CATSVQGGTEAFF	TGTGCCACCAGCGTACAGGGGGGAACTGAAGCTTTCTTT
TRBJ1-4	.	TRBV18	15	.	CASSPPTGISEKLFF	TGTGCCAGCTCACCCCCCACAGGGATCAGTGAAAAACTGTTTTTT
TRBJ1-2	many	TRBV6-5	14	.	CASSYSSDWGGYTF	TGTGCCAGCAGTTACTCGTCGGACTGGGGAGGCTACACCTTC
TRBJ1-1	.	TRBV6-4	13	.	CASSAYLNTEAFF	TGTGCCAGCAGTGCCTACTTGAACACTGAAGCTTTCTTT
TRBJ2-6	.	TRBV20-1	16	TRBD1	CSANRGPGSGANVLTF	TGCAGTGCTAACAGGGGCCCGGGCTCTGGGGCCAACGTCCTGACTTTC
TRBJ1-2	many	TRBV28	13	TRBD1	CASTRGAFYGYTF	TGTGCCAGCACCAGGGGGGCCTTCTATGGCTACACCTTC
TRBJ2-1	many	TRBV12-3/TRBV12-4	16	.	CASSWSGGYSYNEQFF	TGTGCCAGCAGCTGGAGTGGGGGGTACTCCTACAATGAGCAGTTCTTC
TRBJ2-5	many	TRBV7-2	14	.	CASSQGTSRETQYF	TGTGCCAGCAGCCAAGGGACATCTCGAGAGACCCAGTACTTC
TRBJ1-3	many	TRBV12-5	13	.	CASGLGQRNTIYF	TGTGCTAGTGGTTTGGGTCAAAGAAACACCATATATTTT
TRBJ1-6	many	TRBV3-1	13	.	CASSPSLNSPLHF	TGTGCCAGCAGCCCGTCGCTAAATTCACCCCTCCACTTT
TRBJ2-4	many	TRBV28	14	.	CASSPSPSQNIQYF	TGTGCCAGCAGCCCTTCACCGTCCCAAAACATTCAGTACTTC
TRBJ1-2	many	TRBV4-3	14	TRBD1	CASSQGQRDYGYTF	TGCGCCAGCAGCCAGGGACAGAGGGACTATGGCTACACCTTC
TRBJ1-2	many	TRBV28	15	.	CASSRPGTVPYGYTF	TGTGCCAGCAGCCGACCCGGGACGGTACCCTATGGCTACACCTTC
TRBJ1-1	many	TRBV6-1	13	.	CASSEDGTVGAFF	TGTGCCAGCAGTGAAGACGGGACGGTCGGAGCTTTCTTT
TRBJ1-1	many	TRBV6-5	14	.	CASSYPPGHTEAFF	TGTGCCAGCAGTTACCCCCCGGGCCACACTGAAGCTTTCTTT
TRBJ2-4	many	TRBV18	15	.	CASSLPDSSKNIQYF	TGTGCCAGCTCACTCCCCGACTCCTCCAAAAACATTCAGTACTTC
TRBJ2-3	.	TRBV10-3	12	.	CAISGVGDTQYF	TGTGCCATCAGTGGGGTGGGAGATACGCAGTATTTT
TRBJ2-2	many	TRBV5-1	14	TRBD1	CASTERQGAGELFF	TGCGCCAGCACCGAAAGACAGGGGGCCGGGGAGCTGTTTTTT
TRBJ1-2	many	TRBV5-6	14	.	CASSLVGAEDGYTF	TGTGCCAGCAGCTTGGTAGGGGCGGAGGATGGCTACACCTTC
TRBJ2-5	many	TRBV7-9	13	TRBD2	CASSFGLDETQYF	TGTGCCAGCAGTTTTGGACTAGATGAGACCCAGTACTTC
TRBJ2-1	many	TRBV4-3	15	TRBD2	CASSPQLAGNNEQFF	TGCGCCAGCAGCCCTCAACTAGCGGGCAACAATGAGCAGTTCTTC
TRBJ1-2	many	TRBV12-3/TRBV12-4	13	.	CASRKGTNYGYTF	TGTGCCAGCAGGAAGGGCACCAACTATGGCTACACCTTC
TRBJ2-7	many	TRBV4-1	16	.	CASSQDQGREKNEQYF	TGCGCCAGCAGCCAAGATCAAGGCAGGGAGAAGAACGAGCAGTACTTC
TRBJ2-3	many	TRBV20-1	16	TRBD2	CSARRTSGGGTDTQYF	TGCAGTGCTAGACGGACTAGCGGGGGGGGTACAGATACGCAGTATTTT
TRBJ2-7	many	TRBV4-1	15	TRBD1	CASSQLGQGPYEQYF	TGCGCCAGCAGCCAACTAGGACAGGGGCCCTACGAGCAGTACTTC